The T cell receptor beta chain under discussion was sequenced for a study of blood T cell repertoires in COVID-19. The wider study: The United States, Italy and Spain provided the acute and convalescent COVID-19 samples. Nucleic acid was either cDNA or gDNA, and it came from T cells, B-cell-depleted T cells, or PBMCs.

V gave up 4 bases and J gave up 6 bases, with 10 bases separating them. CDR3 length equals 11 residues. Germline CDR1 reads SQVTM; CDR2 reads ANQGSEA. Clones were sequenced by immunoSEQ multiplex PCR, and TCRdb holds only the in-frame ones, with some missing. The sample has 300,000 to 400,000 clones, approximately 90% seen once. The clonotype was recovered from a woman aged 18-30 years who had recovered from COVID-19. Source material: peripheral blood. The chain joins TRBV29-1 to TRBJ2-7; maybe TRBD2 (5 bases). The CDR3 reads CSVVGAGEQYV. In nucleotides, the CDR3 is TGCAGCGTTGTAGGCGCGGGCGAGCAGTACGTC.